Listed below are T cell receptor beta chains from one sample, sequenced in a study of CD8+ T cells in alopecia areata. Some clones are missing from TCRdb's copy, which holds only in-frame ones; the method was immunoSEQ multiplex PCR. The sample holds under 150,000 clones, less than 50% seen once. The sample was NKG2D-low CD8+ T cells sorted from blood. These receptor sequences come from a human donor with alopecia areata. The CDR3 runs from the conserved cysteine through the conserved F or W. The D gene is left open where the match is weak. Some rows mark clone size as missing; the rest say once, few, many or name a class of expanded clone.

V gene,D gene,J gene,clone size,CDR3 protein,CDR3 DNA
TRBV2,NA,TRBJ2-1,few,CASLGGLSYNEQFF,TGTGCCAGCCTGGGGGGCTTGTCCTACAATGAGCAGTTCTTC
TRBV4-1,NA,TRBJ2-1,NA,CASSQDPGNSYNEQFF,TGCGCCAGCAGCCAAGATCCCGGGAACTCCTACAATGAGCAGTTCTTC
TRBV5-1,TRBD1,TRBJ1-1,NA,CASSYGQANTEAFF,TGCGCCAGCAGCTACGGACAGGCGAACACTGAAGCTTTCTTT
TRBV30,NA,TRBJ2-7,NA,CAWTWGAGKGDEQYF,TGTGCCTGGACATGGGGTGCAGGGAAGGGGGACGAGCAGTACTTC
TRBV9,NA,TRBJ2-1,NA,CASSLEDALGPYNEQFF,TGTGCCAGCAGCCTAGAGGACGCCCTTGGGCCTTACAATGAGCAGTTCTTC
TRBV29-1,NA,TRBJ1-1,NA,CSVNVVGTEAFF,TGCAGCGTTAACGTCGTTGGCACTGAAGCTTTCTTT
TRBV28,NA,TRBJ2-1,few,CASSLAGRALREQFF,TGTGCCAGCAGTTTAGCGGGACGGGCCCTCAGAGAGCAGTTCTTC
TRBV5-1,NA,TRBJ1-3,NA,CASSSGQNSGNTIYF,TGCGCCAGCAGCTCAGGACAGAACTCTGGAAACACCATATATTTT
TRBV27,NA,TRBJ1-5,NA,CASSRPGSGQPQHF,TGTGCCAGCAGTCGCCCAGGTTCAGGACAGCCCCAGCATTTT
TRBV4-3,TRBD1,TRBJ2-7,NA,CASSHVPGQGDHEQYF,TGCGCCAGCAGCCACGTTCCCGGACAGGGGGACCACGAGCAGTACTTC
TRBV5-4,TRBD2,TRBJ2-7,NA,CASSSGLAYEQYF,TGTGCCAGCAGCTCCGGACTAGCTTACGAGCAGTACTTC
TRBV7-9,NA,TRBJ2-5,medium-sized,CASSSADRSQETQYF,TGTGCCAGCAGCTCCGCTGACAGGTCTCAAGAGACCCAGTACTTC
TRBV28,TRBD2,TRBJ2-7,few,CASSLPGTSGMTYEQYF,TGTGCCAGCAGTCTGCCGGGGACTAGCGGGATGACCTACGAGCAGTACTTC
TRBV5-1,NA,TRBJ2-7,NA,CASSLEQDEQYF,TGCGCCAGCAGCTTAGAACAGGACGAGCAGTACTTC
TRBV29-1,NA,TRBJ2-1,NA,CSVQKAVYSYNEQFF,TGCAGCGTTCAGAAAGCGGTTTACTCCTACAATGAGCAGTTCTTC
TRBV29-1,NA,TRBJ2-5,NA,CSVEQETQYF,TGCAGCGTTGAACAAGAGACCCAGTACTTC
TRBV30,NA,TRBJ2-7,NA,CAWSERGMTYEQYF,TGTGCCTGGAGTGAAAGGGGAATGACCTACGAGCAGTACTTC
TRBV28,TRBD1,TRBJ2-1,NA,CASSWTGETHEQFF,TGTGCCAGCAGTTGGACAGGGGAGACCCATGAGCAGTTCTTC
TRBV6-1,TRBD1,TRBJ2-1,NA,CASSEVWTGDSIEQFF,TGTGCCAGCAGTGAAGTTTGGACAGGGGACTCTATTGAGCAGTTCTTC
TRBV29-1,NA,TRBJ2-3,NA,CSATSSTDTQYF,TGCAGCGCTACTTCTAGCACAGATACGCAGTATTTT
TRBV6-1,TRBD2,TRBJ2-4,NA,CASSLGGAGDIQYF,TGTGCCAGCAGCCTCGGGGGGGCCGGGGACATTCAGTACTTC
TRBV29-1,TRBD2,TRBJ2-5,few,CSVVSGRGETQYF,TGCAGCGTTGTTTCCGGGAGGGGAGAGACCCAGTACTTC
TRBV29-1,NA,TRBJ2-7,few,CSHGGTGTYEQYF,TGCAGCCACGGGGGGACAGGAACCTACGAGCAGTACTTC
TRBV2,NA,TRBJ2-1,NA,CASRGNEQFF,TGTGCCAGCCGGGGCAATGAGCAGTTCTTC
TRBV29-1,NA,TRBJ2-5,NA,CSVLLETQYF,TGCAGCGTTCTTCTAGAGACCCAGTACTTC
TRBV27,TRBD1,TRBJ2-2,NA,CASSLEAGGGTGELFF,TGTGCCAGCAGTTTGGAGGCAGGGGGCGGCACCGGGGAGCTGTTTTTT
TRBV6-5,TRBD1,TRBJ2-2,NA,CASSYWDSGNTGELFF,TGTGCCAGCAGTTACTGGGACAGCGGGAACACCGGGGAGCTGTTTTTT
TRBV28,NA,TRBJ2-1,few,CASSPDLGSGSYNEQFF,TGTGCCAGCAGTCCAGACTTGGGAAGCGGGTCCTACAATGAGCAGTTCTTC
TRBV4-1,NA,TRBJ2-1,NA,CASSQEGFEQFF,TGCGCCAGCAGCCAAGAAGGATTCGAGCAGTTCTTC
TRBV29-1,NA,TRBJ2-1,few,CSVRTSEQFF,TGCAGCGTTCGGACAAGTGAGCAGTTCTTC
TRBV29-1,NA,TRBJ1-1,few,CSVFAENTEAFF,TGCAGCGTTTTCGCCGAGAACACTGAAGCTTTCTTT
TRBV27,TRBD2,TRBJ2-6,NA,CASSREGYSGANVLTF,TGTGCCAGCAGCCGGGAGGGATACTCTGGGGCCAACGTCCTGACTTTC
TRBV29-1,TRBD1,TRBJ1-2,NA,CSALTGAVDGYTF,TGCAGCGCCCTGACAGGGGCAGTGGACGGCTACACCTTC
TRBV11-2,NA,TRBJ1-6,NA,CASSLFGMANSPLHF,TGTGCCAGCAGCTTATTTGGGATGGCGAATTCACCCCTCCACTTT
TRBV29-1,NA,TRBJ2-1,few,CSVPKVNEQFF,TGCAGCGTCCCCAAGGTGAATGAGCAGTTCTTC
TRBV5-6,NA,TRBJ1-2,NA,CASSLEGGYGYTF,TGTGCCAGCAGCTTGGAAGGGGGCTATGGCTACACCTTC
TRBV29-1,NA,TRBJ2-1,NA,CSVWGAHNEQFF,TGCAGCGTTTGGGGGGCCCACAATGAGCAGTTCTTC
TRBV27,NA,TRBJ2-2,NA,CASSFNGELFF,TGTGCCAGCAGTTTTAACGGGGAGCTGTTTTTT
TRBV29-1,NA,TRBJ1-2,few,CSVEDGGWGYTF,TGCAGCGTTGAAGATGGGGGTTGGGGCTACACCTTC
TRBV30,NA,TRBJ1-5,NA,CAWSAGVGDQPQHF,TGTGCCTGGAGTGCAGGGGTTGGGGATCAGCCCCAGCATTTT
TRBV11-2,NA,TRBJ2-2,few,CASSFAGELFF,TGTGCCAGCAGCTTCGCCGGGGAGCTGTTTTTT
TRBV27,NA,TRBJ2-4,NA,CASSLIPLGQNIQYF,TGTGCCAGCAGTTTAATCCCCTTGGGCCAAAACATTCAGTACTTC
TRBV6-5,NA,TRBJ2-5,few,CASSFSFSDRKETQYF,TGTGCCAGCAGTTTTTCCTTTAGCGATAGAAAAGAGACCCAGTACTTC
TRBV11-2,NA,TRBJ1-4,NA,CASSLEYATNEKLFF,TGTGCCAGCAGCTTAGAGTACGCAACTAATGAAAAACTGTTTTTT
TRBV29-1,TRBD2,TRBJ2-3,NA,CSSPRGVSQDTQYF,TGCAGCTCCCCCCGGGGGGTTTCACAAGATACGCAGTATTTT
TRBV2,NA,TRBJ2-3,NA,CASSDGDATDTQYF,TGTGCCAGCAGTGATGGGGACGCCACAGATACGCAGTATTTT
TRBV29-1,TRBD2,TRBJ2-7,NA,CSVQGGGEGLSYEQYF,TGCAGCGTCCAAGGCGGAGGGGAGGGCCTTTCCTACGAGCAGTACTTC
TRBV4-1,NA,TRBJ2-7,NA,CASSLTSNDEQYF,TGCGCCAGCAGCCTCACTAGCAACGACGAGCAGTACTTC
TRBV30,NA,TRBJ2-7,NA,CAWSHQDEQYF,TGTGCCTGGAGTCACCAGGACGAGCAGTACTTC
TRBV29-1,TRBD1,TRBJ1-5,NA,CSALRPGQGAISVNQPQHF,TGCAGCGCCTTACGGCCGGGACAGGGGGCGATTAGCGTCAATCAGCCCCAGCATTTT
TRBV19,NA,TRBJ2-7,few,CASSIASSYEQYF,TGTGCCAGTAGTATAGCCTCATCCTACGAGCAGTACTTC
TRBV30,NA,TRBJ1-1,NA,CASDSLNTEAFF,TGTGCCTCGGACAGCCTGAACACTGAAGCTTTCTTT
TRBV29-1,NA,TRBJ2-7,NA,CSVVPLTSYEQYF,TGCAGCGTTGTTCCTCTGACCTCCTACGAGCAGTACTTC
TRBV27,TRBD2,TRBJ2-7,few,CASSSPAGGRYF,TGTGCCAGCAGTTCTCCGGCGGGAGGGCGGTACTTC
TRBV9,NA,TRBJ1-2,NA,CASSAGVDGYTF,TGTGCCAGCAGCGCAGGGGTCGATGGCTACACCTTC
TRBV9,TRBD2,TRBJ2-6,few,CASSERRAGGPGANVLTF,TGTGCCAGCAGCGAAAGGAGAGCGGGAGGGCCTGGGGCCAACGTCCTGACTTTC
TRBV2,NA,TRBJ2-2,NA,CASSGYRDTGELFF,TGTGCCAGCAGTGGTTACAGGGACACCGGGGAGCTGTTTTTT
TRBV7-2,TRBD1,TRBJ2-7,few,CASSLEGAGGYEQYF,TGTGCCAGCAGCTTAGAAGGGGCAGGGGGCTACGAGCAGTACTTC
TRBV29-1,NA,TRBJ2-3,few,CSVEARVEPDTQYF,TGCAGCGTAGAGGCCCGGGTTGAGCCAGATACGCAGTATTTT
TRBV6-5,NA,TRBJ2-5,NA,CASSPGETQYF,TGTGCCAGCAGTCCCGGGGAGACCCAGTACTTC